Included here is one T cell receptor beta chain sequence, with context. This sample stems from a study of blood T cell repertoires in COVID-19. The germline gives CDR1 SQVTM, CDR2 ANQGSEA. J was trimmed by 9 bases and V by 3 bases; bases with no gene match: 12. The CDR3 loop spans 16 amino acids. Profiled with immunoSEQ multiplex PCR; TCRdb holds only in-frame clones, not every one. The table lists fewer than 300,000 clones, over 75% of them singletons, with over 2% in the top ten. Sequences were obtained from peripheral blood. This chain connects TRBV29-1 to TRBJ1-3; TRBD1 matches at 12 bases. The sequence was collected from a woman in her fifties or sixties with acute or convalescent COVID-19. In DNA, the CDR3 is TGCAGCGTTGACGACGGGACAGGGGGCAAGAGTGCCACCATATATTTT. Its translation: CSVDDGTGGKSATIYF.